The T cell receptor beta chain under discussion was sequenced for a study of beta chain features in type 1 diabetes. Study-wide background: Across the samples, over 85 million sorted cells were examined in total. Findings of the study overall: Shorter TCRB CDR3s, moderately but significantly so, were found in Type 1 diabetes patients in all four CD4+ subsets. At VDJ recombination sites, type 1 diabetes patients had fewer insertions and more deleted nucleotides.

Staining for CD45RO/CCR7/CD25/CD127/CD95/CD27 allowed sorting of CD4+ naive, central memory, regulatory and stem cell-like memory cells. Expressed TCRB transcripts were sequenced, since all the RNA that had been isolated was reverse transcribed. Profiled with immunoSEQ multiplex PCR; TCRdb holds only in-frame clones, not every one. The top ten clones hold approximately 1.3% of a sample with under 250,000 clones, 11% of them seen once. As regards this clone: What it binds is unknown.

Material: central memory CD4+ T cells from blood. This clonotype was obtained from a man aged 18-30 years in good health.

The chain's CDR3 is CASSVAGTSGYEQYF. The CDR3 coding sequence is TGTGCCAGCAGCGTAGCCGGGACTAGCGGATACGAGCAGTACTTC. The V call is TRBV9, the J call TRBJ2-7; TRBD2 matches at 11 bases. The trim removed 0 bases at V and 4 bases at J, leaving 3 bases unmatched. Germline V lookup: CDR1 SGDLS, CDR2 YYNGEE. This CDR3 has 15 amino acids. Based on the CDR3 plus reference TRBV9 and TRBJ2-7, the full variable domain is DSGVTQTPKHLITATGQRVTLRCSPRSGDLSVYWYQQSLDQGLQFLIQYYNGEERAKGNILERFSAQQFPDLHSELNLSSLELGDSALYFCASSVAGTSGYEQYFGPGTRLTVT.